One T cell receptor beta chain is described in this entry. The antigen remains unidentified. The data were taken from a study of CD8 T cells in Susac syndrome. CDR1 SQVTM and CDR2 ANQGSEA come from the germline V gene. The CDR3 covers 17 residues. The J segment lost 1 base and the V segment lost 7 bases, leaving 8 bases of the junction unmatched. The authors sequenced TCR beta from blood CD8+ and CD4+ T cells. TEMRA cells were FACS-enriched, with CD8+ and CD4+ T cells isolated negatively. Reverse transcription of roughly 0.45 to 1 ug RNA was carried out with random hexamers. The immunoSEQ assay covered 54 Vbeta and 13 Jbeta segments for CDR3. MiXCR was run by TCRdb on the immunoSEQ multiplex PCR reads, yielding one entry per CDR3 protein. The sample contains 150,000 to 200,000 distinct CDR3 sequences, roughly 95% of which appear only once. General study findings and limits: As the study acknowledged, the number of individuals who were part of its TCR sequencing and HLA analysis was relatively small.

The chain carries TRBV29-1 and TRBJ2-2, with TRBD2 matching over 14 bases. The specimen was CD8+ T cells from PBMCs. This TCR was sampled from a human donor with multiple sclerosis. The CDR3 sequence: CSAAGLAGEGNTGELFF. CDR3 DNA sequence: TGCAGCGCTGCGGGACTAGCGGGAGAGGGGAACACCGGGGAGCTGTTTTTT.